This note documents a single T cell receptor (beta chain) sequence. Its antigen is unknown. This entry is derived from a study of T-cell memory formation after mild COVID-19. Study background: TCR clustering was largely donor specific. Findings and limits, study-wide: Shrinking CD4+ clones were chiefly CM and EM; CD8+ ones were chiefly EMRA. Clones contracting over day 15 to 85 were CD4/CD8 balanced, with later expanders leaning CD4+.

Germline assignment: CDR1 ENHRY and CDR2 SYGVKD. The length of the CDR3 is 13 residues. Trimming took off 7 bases at V and 4 bases at J, with 14 bases between the two ends. Constant-segment primers and 5'RACE yielded cDNA libraries for TCR alpha and TCR beta, each carrying sample barcodes and UMIs. TCRdb re-derived calls from the 5' RACE reads in MiXCR, one entry per CDR3 protein. The table records approximately 390,000 distinct CDR3 sequences, 15% to 20% of them present only once. This clonotype was obtained from a young man who had mild COVID-19 (a few samples of this study predate the infection). Cell type and time point are not known. Sequencing was carried out using PBMCs or a T cell subset sorted from them (not recorded which). This chain links TRBV10-3 with TRBJ2-7, with no clear D. The CDR3 region has the DNA TGTGCCATCAACGGGCCCCATAAGTACGAGCAGTACGTC. As protein: CAINGPHKYEQYV.